This TCR beta chain came from a study of cytomegalovirus exposure and HLA in healthy donors. Findings and limits, study-wide: In terms of immune exposure information, only CMV serostatus was available. What a later analysis reportedly showed was that an Asian-associated ancestry cluster had fewer N-insertions than the approximately 700-donor mean. Common viral pathogens seemed to be connected with several of the most significant clusters, according to a later analysis. As a later analysis revealed, most CMV-associated TCR beta chains appeared HLA-restricted.

Amplification used 60 Vbeta primers and 13 Jbeta primers. Using immunoSEQ multiplex PCR, the repertoire was profiled, and TCRdb retains in-frame clones only, with some absent. The sample yields about 190,000 clones, of which the top ten take up under 1%. Note on this clone: The antigen remains unidentified.

CDR1 SQVTM and CDR2 ANQGSEA come from the germline V gene. The CDR3 has 12 residues. Between the trimmed V and J ends, which lost 3 bases and 4 bases, there was a span of 7 bases. The rearrangement uses TRBV29-1 and TRBJ1-3; the D gene is possibly TRBD1 (6 bases). Sequenced material: PBMCs. The sequence was collected from a woman aged 25 to 39 in good health and CMV-seropositive. CDR3 coding DNA: TGCAGCGTTGACAGGGGAGGAAACACCATATATTTT. Translated: CSVDRGGNTIYF.